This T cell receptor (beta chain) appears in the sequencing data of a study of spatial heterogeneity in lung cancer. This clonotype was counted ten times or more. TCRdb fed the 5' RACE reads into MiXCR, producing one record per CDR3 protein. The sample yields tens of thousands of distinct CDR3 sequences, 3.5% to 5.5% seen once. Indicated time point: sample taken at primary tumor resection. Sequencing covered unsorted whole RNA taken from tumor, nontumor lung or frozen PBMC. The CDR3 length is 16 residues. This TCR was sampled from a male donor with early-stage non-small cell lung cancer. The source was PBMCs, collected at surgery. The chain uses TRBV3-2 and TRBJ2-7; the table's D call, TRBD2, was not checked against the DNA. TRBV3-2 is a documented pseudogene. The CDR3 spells CASSPTSGRYRREQYF. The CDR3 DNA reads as TGTGCCAGCAGCCCGACTAGCGGGAGGTACAGGCGCGAGCAGTACTTC.